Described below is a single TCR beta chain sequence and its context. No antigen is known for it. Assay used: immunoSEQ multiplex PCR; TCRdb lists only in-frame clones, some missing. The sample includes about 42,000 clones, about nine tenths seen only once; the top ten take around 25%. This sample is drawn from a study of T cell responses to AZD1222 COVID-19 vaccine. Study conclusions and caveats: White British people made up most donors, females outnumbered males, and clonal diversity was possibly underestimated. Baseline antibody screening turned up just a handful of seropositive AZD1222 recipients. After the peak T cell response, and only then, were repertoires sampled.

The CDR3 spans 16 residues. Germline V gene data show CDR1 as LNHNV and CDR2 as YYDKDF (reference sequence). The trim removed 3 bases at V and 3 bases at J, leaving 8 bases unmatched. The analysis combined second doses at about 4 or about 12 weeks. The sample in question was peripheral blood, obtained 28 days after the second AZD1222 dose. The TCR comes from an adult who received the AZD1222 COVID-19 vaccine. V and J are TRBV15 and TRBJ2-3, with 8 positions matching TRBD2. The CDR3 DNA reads TGTGCCACCAGCAGGCGCCCTAGCGGGCAAACAGATACGCAGTATTTT. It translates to CATSRRPSGQTDTQYF.